The sequence of this T cell receptor (beta chain) was determined in a study of T cells in Graves' hyperthyroidism and ophthalmopathy. Overall study results and limits: Clonotypes that were expanded in thyroid above 0.001 mostly appeared in blood too. Ophthalmopathy was model-predicted a median roughly 6.2 months pre-onset.

V gave up 4 bases and J gave up 1 base, with 13 bases separating them. The CDR3 contains 15 residues. Germline loops: CDR1 MNHNS, CDR2 SASEGT. RNA transcripts provided the source from which TCR beta CDR3 regions were amplified. The study used the HTBI primer set for a first-round RT-PCR of the TCR CDR3. TCRdb re-called the multiplex PCR reads through MiXCR, storing one row per CDR3 protein. The sample holds around 600,000 distinct CDR3 sequences; about a sixth are singletons and the top ten take roughly 3.5%. Ten or more counts support this clonotype. Its specificity is not known. The chain carries TRBV6-1 and TRBJ1-1, with a weak D call TRBD1 (6 bases). The sequenced sample was blood. The source of this sequence is a woman aged 40 to 50 with Graves' ophthalmopathy. CDR3 amino acids: CASSAQGSGNTEAFF. The CDR3 nucleotides read TGTGCCAGCAGTGCACAGGGCTCCGGGAACACTGAAGCTTTCTTT.